Sequencing of this T cell receptor (beta chain) was carried out in a study of T cell changes during pregnancy in multiple sclerosis. Sequenced by immunoSEQ multiplex PCR; TCRdb stores in-frame clones only, minus some. This sample has about 64,000 clones, with roughly 91% found just once. Germline V gene sequence: CDR1 SGHRS, CDR2 YFSETQ. Trimming removed 4 bases from V and 5 bases from J, with 15 bases in between. This CDR3 is built from 15 residues. This receptor was taken from a female donor with multiple sclerosis, enrolled in a pregnancy study. This sample comprised peripheral blood, obtained in the second trimester of pregnancy. The V gene is TRBV5-1, the J gene TRBJ1-4; D uncertain. CDR3 sequence: CASSAPGSRNEKLFF. The CDR3 bases are TGCGCCAGCAGCGCCCCCGGGTCCCGGAATGAAAAACTGTTTTTT.